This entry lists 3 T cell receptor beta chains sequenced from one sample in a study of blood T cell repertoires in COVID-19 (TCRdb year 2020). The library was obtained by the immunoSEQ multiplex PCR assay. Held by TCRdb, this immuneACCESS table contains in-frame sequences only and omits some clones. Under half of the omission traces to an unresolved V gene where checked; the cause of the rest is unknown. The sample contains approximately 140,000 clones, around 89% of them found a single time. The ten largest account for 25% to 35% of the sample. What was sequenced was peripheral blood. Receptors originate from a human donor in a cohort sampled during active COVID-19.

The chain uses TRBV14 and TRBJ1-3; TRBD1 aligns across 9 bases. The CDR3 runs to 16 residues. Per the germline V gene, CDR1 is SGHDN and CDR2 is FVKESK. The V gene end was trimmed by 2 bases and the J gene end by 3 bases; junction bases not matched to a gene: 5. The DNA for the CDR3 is TGTGCCAGCAGCCAATTAACAGGGGGCGGTGGAAACACCATATATTTT. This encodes CASSQLTGGGGNTIYF.

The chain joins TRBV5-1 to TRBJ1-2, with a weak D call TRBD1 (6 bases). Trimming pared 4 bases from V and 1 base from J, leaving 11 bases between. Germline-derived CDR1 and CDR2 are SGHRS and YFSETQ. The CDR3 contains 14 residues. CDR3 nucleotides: TGCGCCAGCAGCAAGGGACACCTTAACTATGGCTACACCTTC. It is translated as CASSKGHLNYGYTF. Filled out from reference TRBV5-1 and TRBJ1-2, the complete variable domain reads KAGVTQTPRYLIKTRGQQVTLSCSPISGHRSVSWYQQTPGQGLQFLFEYFSETQRNKGNFPGRFSGRQFSNSRSEMNVSTLELGDSALYLCASSKGHLNYGYTFGSGTRLTVV.

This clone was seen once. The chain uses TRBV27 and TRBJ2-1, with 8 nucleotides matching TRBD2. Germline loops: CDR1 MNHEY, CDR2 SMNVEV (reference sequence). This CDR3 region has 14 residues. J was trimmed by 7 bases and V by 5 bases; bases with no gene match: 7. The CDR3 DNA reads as TGTGCCAGCAGTCTCGGGGGGGCGGGTAATGAGCAGTTCTTC. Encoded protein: CASSLGGAGNEQFF.